Listed below are T cell receptor beta chains from one sample, sequenced in a study of cytomegalovirus exposure and HLA in healthy donors. Sequencing was performed with immunoSEQ multiplex PCR; in TCRdb, only in-frame clones are kept and a portion is missing. This sample has 150,000 to 200,000 clones; around four fifths occur once, and the top ten carry approximately 9.8%. The source material was PBMCs. Receptors were obtained from a young man in good health and CMV-seropositive. CDR3s include the opening cysteine and the closing phenylalanine or tryptophan. A D gene is named only where the DNA matches it firmly. Only part of the rows carry a size: once, few, many, or a class if the clone is expanded.

CDR3 DNA | CDR3 protein | J gene | V gene | D gene | clone size
TGTGCCAGCACCGGGGGGGGCTGGGAGACCCAGTACTTC | CASTGGGWETQYF | TRBJ2-5 | TRBV6-1 | TRBD2 | .
TGTGCCAGCAGCGGGACAGGGTTGTCCAAAAACATTCAGTACTTC | CASSGTGLSKNIQYF | TRBJ2-4 | TRBV7-9 | TRBD1 | .
TGTGCCAGCAGCGGCCTTAGCGATACGCAGTATTTT | CASSGLSDTQYF | TRBJ2-3 | TRBV9 | . | .
TGCGCCAGCAGCCTCCGGACTAGCGGACCCATCTACGAGCAGTACTTC | CASSLRTSGPIYEQYF | TRBJ2-7 | TRBV5-1 | TRBD2 | few
TGTGCCAGCAGCCCGGACCCGGGACTAGTGTACAATGAGCAGTTCTTC | CASSPDPGLVYNEQFF | TRBJ2-1 | TRBV11-1 | TRBD2 | .
TGTGCCAGCAGCTTGTCTGGCGACAGGGGTGCCCCAGATTCACCCCTCCACTTT | CASSLSGDRGAPDSPLHF | TRBJ1-6 | TRBV5-4 | TRBD1 | .
TGTGCCAGCAGCCCCACAACCGGGGAGCTGTTTTTT | CASSPTTGELFF | TRBJ2-2 | TRBV11-2 | . | .
TGTGCCAGCAGAGCGGGGACTGTTGCTGCCAATGAGCAGTTCTTC | CASRAGTVAANEQFF | TRBJ2-1 | TRBV2 | TRBD2 | few
TGTGCCAGCAGTGATTCGACAGGGCCAAGAGCTTTCTTT | CASSDSTGPRAFF | TRBJ1-1 | TRBV6-1 | TRBD1 | .
TGTGCCAGTAGTCTCAGGTCTTCCGGGACAGGGGCCAATACGCAGTATTTT | CASSLRSSGTGANTQYF | TRBJ2-3 | TRBV19 | TRBD1 | .
TGCGCCAGCAGTCAGAGTGGGGGGGCAGATACGCAGTATTTT | CASSQSGGADTQYF | TRBJ2-3 | TRBV5-1 | TRBD2 | .
TGTGCCAGCAGCTTAGGAGGTAGCGGGAGGGGCTCCTACAATGAGCAGTTCTTC | CASSLGGSGRGSYNEQFF | TRBJ2-1 | TRBV7-8 | TRBD2 | .
TGCGCCAGCAGCCAAGAGTGCCTGTGTCAGGGTCGAAAACTGTTTTTT | CASSQECLCQGRKLFF | TRBJ1-4 | TRBV4-1 | . | .
TGTGCCAGCAGCTTAGGGGGGGGAGGCACTGAAGCTTTCTTT | CASSLGGGGTEAFF | TRBJ1-1 | TRBV7-9 | . | once
TGTGCCAGCCGAGCCCAGGGGATGAACACTGAAGCTTTCTTT | CASRAQGMNTEAFF | TRBJ1-1 | TRBV19 | . | .
TGTGCCAGCAGCCCAGACCCCCTCAGCGGGATCTCTAATGAGCAGTTCTTC | CASSPDPLSGISNEQFF | TRBJ2-1 | TRBV9 | TRBD2 | .
TGCGCCAGCAGCCAAGAACCCCTAACTTTCACTATGAACACTGAAGCTTTCTTT | CASSQEPLTFTMNTEAFF | TRBJ1-1 | TRBV4-1 | . | .
TGTGCCAGCAGCTTAGGCGCAGGGGCGCGGAACACTGAAGCTTTCTTT | CASSLGAGARNTEAFF | TRBJ1-1 | TRBV7-9 | . | .
TGTGCCAGCAGCGACTGGGGGGGCGTCCAGAACTATGGCTACACCTTC | CASSDWGGVQNYGYTF | TRBJ1-2 | TRBV7-9 | . | .
TGCGCCAGCAGAAGGGGGGGTGGGGCTTTCTCCATCACAGATACGCAGTATTTT | CASRRGGGAFSITDTQYF | TRBJ2-3 | TRBV5-1 | . | .
TGTGCCAGCAGTTTATTCGGACGGGGGATGAACACTGAAGCTTTCTTT | CASSLFGRGMNTEAFF | TRBJ1-1 | TRBV28 | . | once
TGTGCCGGGCTTACCGGGACAGGGAATGGTCGGTGCTATGGCTACACCTTC | CAGLTGTGNGRCYGYTF | TRBJ1-2 | TRBV11-3 | TRBD1 | few
TGTGCCAGCAGCTTTACTACAGGGTCCTCTGGAAACACCATATATTTT | CASSFTTGSSGNTIYF | TRBJ1-3 | TRBV5-6 | . | .
TGTGCCTGGAGGAGGGGGACTGAAGCTTTCTTT | CAWRRGTEAFF | TRBJ1-1 | TRBV30 | . | .
TGTGCCAGCAGCGCCGGGGGGGGACTCAACCACGAGCAGTACTTC | CASSAGGGLNHEQYF | TRBJ2-7 | TRBV9 | TRBD2 | few
TGTGCCAGCAGTGAAGCTCCGGGACAGGGGGCTGAAAAACTGTTTTTT | CASSEAPGQGAEKLFF | TRBJ1-4 | TRBV6-1 | TRBD1 | few
TGTGCCAGCAGCCACCAAGTGGCACACGTGGGCCTCTCCTACAATGAGCAGTTCTTC | CASSHQVAHVGLSYNEQFF | TRBJ2-1 | TRBV7-2 | . | .
TGTGCCAGCAGTGAGAAAGGGAGATCCTACGAGCAGTACTTC | CASSEKGRSYEQYF | TRBJ2-7 | TRBV2 | . | .
TGTGCCAGCAGCTACCCGAAACAAACCAGGAACACTGAAGCTTTCTTT | CASSYPKQTRNTEAFF | TRBJ1-1 | TRBV5-5 | . | .
TGTGCCAGCAGCTCGGTAAGCGCCAGCCTCAATCAGCCCCAGCATTTT | CASSSVSASLNQPQHF | TRBJ1-5 | TRBV7-2 | . | once
TGTGCCAGCAGTTACCACACAGCCGGCTATGGCTACACCTTC | CASSYHTAGYGYTF | TRBJ1-2 | TRBV7-3 | . | few
TGTGCCATCAGCCCCGGACAGCCGAGCTCTGGAAACACCATATATTTT | CAISPGQPSSGNTIYF | TRBJ1-3 | TRBV10-3 | . | .
TGTGCCAGCAGTTACGGGGGCATTACCGGGGAGCTGTTTTTT | CASSYGGITGELFF | TRBJ2-2 | TRBV6-5 | . | .
TGCAGCGTTATGACAGGGGGGATGAACACTGAAGCTTTCTTT | CSVMTGGMNTEAFF | TRBJ1-1 | TRBV29-1 | TRBD1 | .
TGTGCCAGTAGTATGGGACTCCGTAATCAGCAGTTCTTC | CASSMGLRNQQFF | TRBJ2-1 | TRBV19 | . | .
TGTGCCAGCAGTGAGGGCGGGGCTAACTATGGCTACACCTTC | CASSEGGANYGYTF | TRBJ1-2 | TRBV25-1 | . | .
TGTGCCAGCAGTCGACAGGGCTACGAGCAGTACTTC | CASSRQGYEQYF | TRBJ2-7 | TRBV7-2 | TRBD1 | .
TGCGCCAGCAGCTCAAGTCCCGGGACAGGGCCCTACGAGCAGTACTTC | CASSSSPGTGPYEQYF | TRBJ2-7 | TRBV5-1 | TRBD1 | .
TGTGCCAGTAGTATAGGAGGGACTCAAGAGACCCAGTACTTC | CASSIGGTQETQYF | TRBJ2-5 | TRBV19 | . | .
TGTGCCAGCAGCCACCCGGGTGGGGACAGGGGTTCCTACGAGCAGTACTTC | CASSHPGGDRGSYEQYF | TRBJ2-7 | TRBV7-9 | TRBD1 | .
TGTGCCAGCAGTTGGGGGGGCGAGCAGTACTTC | CASSWGGEQYF | TRBJ2-7 | TRBV6-1 | TRBD2 | .
TGTGCCAGCAGTGATCCCAGGGAGGGTGGCTACACCTTC | CASSDPREGGYTF | TRBJ1-2 | TRBV2 | . | .
TGTGCCAGCAGTATAGGACAGGGTATCGACGAGCAGTACTTC | CASSIGQGIDEQYF | TRBJ2-7 | TRBV27 | TRBD1 | .
TGTGCCAGCACGAAGACAGCCGCCGGAGCTACTCATGGCTACACCTTC | CASTKTAAGATHGYTF | TRBJ1-2 | TRBV27 | . | .
TGTGCCAGCAGCTGGGCGGGAAGTCACACCGGGGAGCTGTTTTTT | CASSWAGSHTGELFF | TRBJ2-2 | TRBV7-2 | . | .
TGTGCCAGCACTGGGACAGGGGGGAATCAGCCCCAGCATTTT | CASTGTGGNQPQHF | TRBJ1-5 | TRBV2 | TRBD1 | .
TGCAGCGTTGTTGTGCAGGGGGCGATCGGGGAGCTGTTTTTT | CSVVVQGAIGELFF | TRBJ2-2 | TRBV29-1 | TRBD1 | .
TGCAGCGTTGAAGATCGCGGACCCCGGGGCACTGAAGCTTTCTTT | CSVEDRGPRGTEAFF | TRBJ1-1 | TRBV29-1 | . | .
TGTGCCACCGCTAGTGGGGGGGCCATAGATACGCAGTATTTT | CATASGGAIDTQYF | TRBJ2-3 | TRBV10-3 | . | .
TGCAGCGTTCGCCGGGACTACGAGCAGTACTTC | CSVRRDYEQYF | TRBJ2-7 | TRBV29-1 | . | .
TGCACCAGCAGCTTCCGGACTAGTGGGGGGGCCAGAGATACGCAGTATTTT | CTSSFRTSGGARDTQYF | TRBJ2-3 | TRBV1 | . | .
TGTGCCAGCAGCTCAATTAGCGGGAGACTAAATGGGCAGTTCTTC | CASSSISGRLNGQFF | TRBJ2-1 | TRBV5-6 | TRBD2 | few
TGTGCCAGCAGTTTCGCAGAGAGCCGGGACAGGACAGATACGCAGTATTTT | CASSFAESRDRTDTQYF | TRBJ2-3 | TRBV2 | TRBD1 | .
TGTGCCAGCAGCGTAGGTACAAGACAGGCCTTACCAACTAATGAAAAACTGTTTTTT | CASSVGTRQALPTNEKLFF | TRBJ1-4 | TRBV7-9 | . | .
TGTGCCAGCAGCTTGACACAGGGTGTAACCTACGAGCAGTACTTC | CASSLTQGVTYEQYF | TRBJ2-7 | TRBV5-4 | . | .